The 30 T cell receptor beta chains below come from one sample, sequenced in a study of shared clonotypes between healthy human individuals. Sequencing was performed with immunoSEQ multiplex PCR; in TCRdb, only in-frame clones are kept and a portion is missing. The sample includes about 1.5 million clones, around 98% of them seen just once. Specimen: naive CD4+ T cells sorted from blood. The subset here: CD45RA+ positively selected. The receptors shown here come from a man aged 30 to 39 in good health.

The chain uses TRBV19 and TRBJ2-7; a possible D gene is TRBD1 (6 bases). Germline lookup yields CDR1 LNHDA and CDR2 SQIVND (reference sequence). V lost 5 bases to trimming and J lost 1 base, with 18 bases between them. The CDR3 loop spans 16 amino acids. The CDR3 DNA follows: TGTGCCAGTAGTCGTACCCCAGGGGCCTCTTCCTACGAGCAGTACTTC. This encodes CASSRTPGASSYEQYF. The full variable domain, rest sourced from reference TRBV19 and TRBJ2-7, is DGGITQSPKYLFRKEGQNVTLSCEQNLNHDAMYWYRQDPGQGLRLIYYSQIVNDFQKGDIAEGYSVSREKKESFPLTVTSAQKNPTAFYLCASSRTPGASSYEQYFGPGTRLTVT.

The CDR3: CASSTDRGTDTQYF. Here the CDR3 DNA reads TGCGCCAGCAGCACCGACAGGGGTACAGATACGCAGTATTTT. The V gene is TRBV5-1, the J gene TRBJ2-3; 8 nucleotides agree with TRBD1. V shed 4 bases, J shed 3 bases, and the junction held 4 bases outside the gene matches. CDR1 is SGHRS and CDR2 is YFSETQ in the germline V gene. The CDR3 consists of 14 residues.

This clone was counted a single time. The chain employs TRBV4-1 and TRBJ2-7; no firm D call. The CDR3 sequence is 14 residues long. V was trimmed by 4 bases and J by 1 base, leaving 11 bases between them. Germline V gene lookup returns CDR1 MGHRA and CDR2 YSYEKL. The CDR3 here is CASSPSFGSYEQYF. As DNA, the CDR3 is TGCGCCAGCAGCCCATCATTCGGGTCCTACGAGCAGTACTTC.

The chain uses TRBV5-1 and TRBJ2-3, with 10 nucleotides matching TRBD2. The CDR3 has 17 residues. Trimming removed 2 bases from V and 8 bases from J; junction bases left unmatched: 14. Per germline, CDR1 SGHRS and CDR2 YFSETQ. Here the CDR3 reads CASSLAEGRLAGVTQYF. CDR3 in DNA: TGCGCCAGCAGCTTAGCTGAGGGGAGGCTAGCGGGAGTTACGCAGTATTTT.

This clone was detected once. At the DNA level, this CDR3 is encoded by other sequences in the same sample as well. The chain combines TRBV5-4 with TRBJ2-1; 7 positions match TRBD2. The CDR3 spans 13 residues. V shed 1 base, J shed 7 bases, and the junction held 2 bases outside the gene matches. Germline V gene sequence: CDR1 SGHNT, CDR2 YYREEE (reference sequence). CDR3 sequence: CASSLTGGNEQFF. CDR3 bases: TGTGCCAGCAGCTTGACGGGAGGAAATGAGCAGTTCTTC.

This chain connects TRBV4-1 to TRBJ1-1; D call uncertain. Trimming took off 4 bases at V and 11 bases at J, with 23 bases between the two ends. Germline CDR1 is MGHRA and CDR2 is YSYEKL. The CDR3 sequence is 15 residues long. DNA for the CDR3: TGCGCCAGCAGCCCCCCCCCAGGCCCCGGCAGAGGTGCTTTCTTT. The encoded protein is CASSPPPGPGRGAFF.

This chain links TRBV5-5 with TRBJ2-1, with D tentatively TRBD1 (5 bases). This CDR3 has 16 amino acids. V lost 4 bases to trimming and J lost 7 bases, with 21 bases between them. Looked up from germline, CDR1 is SGHKS and CDR2 is YYEKEE (reference sequence). CDR3 amino acids: CASSQGVISARNEQFF. The CDR3 DNA sequence: TGTGCCAGCAGCCAAGGGGTAATATCGGCAAGGAATGAGCAGTTCTTC.

The table lists this clone with a few counts. The chain combines TRBV10-3 with TRBJ2-1; TRBD2 is a possible D gene (6 bases). V lost 0 bases to trimming and J lost 0 bases, with 9 bases between them. This CDR3 has 16 residues. Germline CDR1 is ENHRY and CDR2 is SYGVKD. The CDR3 region is CAISESLADSYNEQFF. DNA of the CDR3: TGTGCCATCAGTGAGTCATTAGCGGACTCCTACAATGAGCAGTTCTTC.

This chain joins TRBV5-6 and TRBJ2-3, with D tentatively TRBD1 (6 bases). Germline-derived CDR1 and CDR2 are SGHDT and YYEEEE. The CDR3 covers 16 residues. V dropped 0 bases and J dropped 5 bases, with 16 bases sitting between them. The CDR3 DNA sequence: TGTGCCAGCAGCTTGGCGTCAGGGGCGTTGGGAGATACGCAGTATTTT. Its translation: CASSLASGALGDTQYF.

As regards this clone: The sample carries other DNA sequences with the same CDR3. The chain is built from TRBV11-2 and TRBJ1-1; no definite D call. This CDR3 is 14 amino acids long. The germline gives CDR1 SGHAT, CDR2 FQNNGV. V dropped 5 bases and J dropped 0 bases, with 10 bases sitting between them. CDR3 sequence reads: CASSPGLLNTEAFF. The DNA of the CDR3 is TGTGCCAGCAGCCCTGGCCTCCTGAACACTGAAGCTTTCTTT.

The chain combines TRBV28 with TRBJ2-7; 9 nucleotides line up with TRBD2. Trimming at V came to 2 bases and at J to 3 bases, leaving 8 bases not matched to a gene. The germline V gene encodes CDR1 MDHEN and CDR2 SYDVKM. This CDR3 has 16 residues. The CDR3 DNA follows: TGTGCCAGCAGTTTACCCGGGGCGGGAGGGATCTACGAGCAGTACTTC. Its translation is CASSLPGAGGIYEQYF.

The chain combines TRBV6-4 with TRBJ2-1; 7 bases align to TRBD2. In germline, CDR1 is MRHNA, CDR2 SNTAGT. The CDR3 covers 11 residues. The V segment lost 6 bases and the J segment 10 bases; nucleotides outside the gene matches: 3. CDR3: CASSPGGEQFF. The CDR3 DNA follows: TGTGCCAGCAGCCCGGGAGGCGAGCAGTTCTTC.

The CDR3 DNA sequence: TGTGCCAGCTCACAAGAACTGCTGAACTATGGCTACACCTTC. This gives the protein CASSQELLNYGYTF. V and J are TRBV18 and TRBJ1-2, with no clear D. The V end lost 4 bases, the J end lost 2 bases, and 11 bases lay between the germline ends. Germline CDR1 and CDR2: KGHSH and LQKENI. The CDR3 runs 14 residues. The whole variable domain, filled in from reference TRBV18 and TRBJ1-2, reads NAGVMQNPRHLVRRRGQEARLRCSPMKGHSHVYWYRQLPEEGLKFMVYLQKENIIDESGMPKERFSAEFPKEGPSILRIQQVVRGDSAAYFCASSQELLNYGYTFGSGTRLTVV.

The V and J genes are TRBV10-1 and TRBJ1-1, with D tentatively TRBD1 (5 bases). The CDR3 covers 14 residues. Germline V gives CDR1 WNHNN, CDR2 SYGVQD (reference sequence). V was clipped by 6 bases and J by 1 base, with 12 bases between them. CDR3 residues: CASRAGTANTEAFF. The DNA of the CDR3 is TGCGCCAGCAGAGCCGGGACTGCGAACACTGAAGCTTTCTTT.

The J gene is TRBJ1-2, the V gene TRBV7-8; 7 positions agree with TRBD1. Germline V gives CDR1 SGHVS, CDR2 FQNEAQ. The CDR3 contains 15 residues. With V trimmed by 2 bases and J by 1 base, 4 bases remained unmatched. CDR3 residues: CASSLQGEFNYGYTF. The CDR3, as DNA: TGTGCCAGCAGCTTACAGGGGGAATTTAACTATGGCTACACCTTC.

J is TRBJ2-3 and V is TRBV18; D tentatively fits TRBD1 or TRBD2 (6 bases each). The germline V gene has CDR1 KGHSH and CDR2 LQKENI. V was clipped by 3 bases and J by 2 bases, with 15 bases between them. This CDR3 comprises 16 residues. CDR3 in amino acids: CASSPAGGGNTDTQYF. CDR3 DNA: TGTGCCAGCTCACCCGCTGGGGGCGGGAACACAGATACGCAGTATTTT.

V usage is TRBV28 and J usage is TRBJ2-3; the match to TRBD1 covers 11 bases. V gave up 5 bases and J gave up 1 base; unmatched junction bases: 2. Germline CDR1 reads MDHEN; CDR2 reads SYDVKM. The CDR3 totals 15 residues. Here the CDR3 reads CASSGQGAGTDTQYF. CDR3 bases: TGTGCCAGCAGTGGACAGGGGGCCGGCACAGATACGCAGTATTTT.

This rearrangement joins TRBV2 to TRBJ1-1; 7 bases are a match to TRBD1. The CDR3 has 14 amino acids. Losses at the gene ends were 5 bases for V and 4 bases for J; bases not matched to a gene: 7. Germline V gene sequence: CDR1 SNHLY, CDR2 FYNNEI. The CDR3 loop reads CASSNLRTGTEAFF. DNA for the CDR3: TGTGCCAGCAGTAACTTGAGGACAGGCACTGAAGCTTTCTTT.

This chain joins TRBV9 and TRBJ2-3, with D hard to call. This CDR3 spans 16 amino acids. CDR1 and CDR2 from the germline V gene are SGDLS and YYNGEE. The V end was cut by 0 bases, the J end by 0 bases, with 11 bases between. CDR3 bases: TGTGCCAGCAGCGTAGCTCCCAGCTCTAGCACAGATACGCAGTATTTT. Encoded protein: CASSVAPSSSTDTQYF.

The V and J genes are TRBV9 and TRBJ2-3, with a weak D call TRBD2 (7 bases). The CDR3 extends over 15 amino acids. CDR1 and CDR2 from the germline V gene are SGDLS and YYNGEE. V lost 4 bases and J lost 0, with 12 bases in between. CDR3 bases: TGTGCCAGCAGCTCCGGGGGGCCTAGCACAGATACGCAGTATTTT. Amino acids: CASSSGGPSTDTQYF. The whole variable domain, remainder taken from reference TRBV9 and TRBJ2-3, is DSGVTQTPKHLITATGQRVTLRCSPRSGDLSVYWYQQSLDQGLQFLIQYYNGEERAKGNILERFSAQQFPDLHSELNLSSLELGDSALYFCASSSGGPSTDTQYFGPGTRLTVL.

This rearrangement joins TRBV29-1 to TRBJ2-1; 12 bases fit TRBD2. The junction had 15 bases not matched to a gene; V was cut back by 8 bases and J by 7 bases. There are 16 residues in the CDR3. Germline V gene lookup returns CDR1 SQVTM and CDR2 ANQGSEA. The CDR3 bases are TGCAGCCTCTCCCTCTGGACTAGCGGGGTCACAAATGAGCAGTTCTTC. Protein: CSLSLWTSGVTNEQFF.

This clone appeared a single time. The rearrangement uses TRBV14 and TRBJ1-1; D remains unclear. The CDR3 extends over 13 amino acids. V lost 1 base and J lost 5, with 8 bases in between. Germline loops: CDR1 SGHDN, CDR2 FVKESK. The CDR3 region is CASSQGVWTEAFF. DNA for the CDR3: TGTGCCAGCAGCCAAGGGGTGTGGACTGAAGCTTTCTTT.

The chain combines TRBV7-2 with TRBJ1-5, with no clear D. The CDR3 extends over 16 amino acids. From germline, CDR1 is SGHTA and CDR2 FQGNSA. V lost 2 bases and J 0 bases, leaving 11 bases between the germline ends. The CDR3 DNA reads as TGTGCCAGCAGCTTAACAAGACAACCTAGCAATCAGCCCCAGCATTTT. This codes for CASSLTRQPSNQPQHF.

The rearrangement uses TRBV7-2 and TRBJ2-7, with 9 bases matching TRBD2. The CDR3 consists of 16 residues. After removal of 0 bases from V and 2 bases from J, the junction contained 5 bases not matched to a gene. Germline V gene data show CDR1 as SGHTA and CDR2 as FQGNSA. CDR3 coding DNA: TGTGCCAGCAGCTTAGCAGCTAGCGGGAAACCCTACGAGCAGTACTTC. Residues: CASSLAASGKPYEQYF.

Only one count was recorded for this clone. The rearrangement joins TRBV13 to TRBJ1-2; D gene unclear. Trimming cost V 5 bases and J 0 bases, with 7 bases left between them. The CDR3 is 13 amino acids. CDR1 and CDR2 (germline): PRHDT, FYEKMQ (reference sequence). The CDR3 reads CASSLRPNYGYTF. CDR3 sequence (DNA): TGTGCCAGCAGCCTCAGGCCTAACTATGGCTACACCTTC. The variable domain in full, with the rest retrieved from reference TRBV13 and TRBJ1-2, is AAGVIQSPRHLIKEKRETATLKCYPIPRHDTVYWYQQGPGQDPQFLISFYEKMQSDKGSIPDRFSAQQFSDYHSELNMSSLELGDSALYFCASSLRPNYGYTFGSGTRLTVV.

Turning to this clone: The same CDR3 arises from other DNA sequences in this sample as well. V usage is TRBV18 and J usage is TRBJ1-1; the D is unclear. This CDR3 is 13 amino acids long. Germline values: CDR1 KGHSH, CDR2 LQKENI. V lost 1 base to trimming and J lost 5 bases, with 8 bases between them. CDR3 DNA sequence: TGTGCCAGCTCACCACAGGGTGGGACTGAAGCTTTCTTT. Encoded protein: CASSPQGGTEAFF.

J is TRBJ2-1 and V is TRBV15; 9 nucleotides agree with TRBD2. Germline V gene lookup returns CDR1 LNHNV and CDR2 YYDKDF (reference sequence). V gave up 1 base and J gave up 9 bases; unmatched junction bases: 7. The CDR3 is made up of 15 amino acids. The CDR3 spells CATSRVPIAGVEQFF. The DNA of the CDR3 is TGTGCCACCAGCAGAGTTCCAATAGCGGGAGTTGAGCAGTTCTTC. Together with reference TRBV15 and TRBJ2-1, the CDR3 gives the full variable domain: DAMVIQNPRYQVTQFGKPVTLSCSQTLNHNVMYWYQQKSSQAPKLLFHYYDKDFNNEADTPDNFQSRRPNTSFCFLDIRSPGLGDTAMYLCATSRVPIAGVEQFFGPGTRLTVL.

V gene TRBV6-1 combines with J gene TRBJ2-7; D call uncertain. The CDR3 spans 16 residues. Looked up from germline, CDR1 is MNHNS and CDR2 is SASEGT. Trimming cost V 1 base and J 2 bases, with 15 bases left between them. The CDR3 reads CASSEVPQRAAYEQYF. CDR3 nucleotide sequence: TGTGCCAGCAGTGAAGTCCCGCAAAGGGCGGCCTACGAGCAGTACTTC.

This clone has only one observation. The CDR3 DNA reads as TGTGCCACCATCGGGACTAGCGGGGCCGACTCCTACAATGAGCAGTTCTTC. Encoded protein: CATIGTSGADSYNEQFF. This rearrangement joins TRBV15 to TRBJ2-1; 13 bases are a match to TRBD2. V shed 7 bases and J 0 bases; nucleotides not matched to a gene: 6. Germline CDR1 and CDR2: LNHNV and YYDKDF (reference sequence). The CDR3 is 17 residues long.

This chain connects TRBV7-9 to TRBJ2-1, with a possible D match to TRBD1 (6 bases). V lost 1 base and J lost 1, with 11 bases in between. Germline loops: CDR1 SEHNR, CDR2 FQNEAQ (reference sequence). This CDR3 is 16 amino acids long. In nucleotides, the CDR3 is TGTGCCAGCAGCTTAGAAGGGGGAAGGTCCTACAATGAGCAGTTCTTC. Translating gives CASSLEGGRSYNEQFF.